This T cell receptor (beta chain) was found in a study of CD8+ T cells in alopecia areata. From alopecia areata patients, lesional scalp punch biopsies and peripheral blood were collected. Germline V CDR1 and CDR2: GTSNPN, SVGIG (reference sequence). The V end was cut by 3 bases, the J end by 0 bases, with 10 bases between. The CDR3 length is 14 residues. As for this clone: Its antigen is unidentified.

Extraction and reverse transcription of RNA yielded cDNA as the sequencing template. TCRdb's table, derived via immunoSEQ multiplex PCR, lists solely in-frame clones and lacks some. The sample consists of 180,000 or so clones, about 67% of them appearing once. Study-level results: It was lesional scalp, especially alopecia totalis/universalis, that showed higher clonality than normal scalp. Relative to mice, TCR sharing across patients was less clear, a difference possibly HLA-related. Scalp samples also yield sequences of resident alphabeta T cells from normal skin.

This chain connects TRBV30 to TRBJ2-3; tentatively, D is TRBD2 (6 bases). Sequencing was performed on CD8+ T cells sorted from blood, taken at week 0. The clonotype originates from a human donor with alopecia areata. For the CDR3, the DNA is TGTGCCTGGAGGGCGGGGAGTAGCACAGATACGCAGTATTTT. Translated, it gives CAWRAGSSTDTQYF.